This T cell receptor beta chain was profiled in a study of human T cells and chemical hapten exposure. Study-wide background: Weekly scalp doses of diphenylcyclopropenone were given to patients during the roughly 25-week study.

The length of the CDR3 is 13 residues. V shed 4 bases and J shed 2 bases, with 12 bases lying between them. From germline, CDR1 is GTSNPN and CDR2 SVGIG (reference sequence). The time point here: patch test 1, 2 weeks after DPC sensitization. Noted treatment: therapeutic diphenylcyclopropenone sensitization with weekly scalp DPC. Blood draws came before every patch-test application. Sample donors consisted of patients with alopecia, aged 18 to 70 years, who were suitable for DPC. Within the library, unique molecular identifiers were attached to each individual cDNA molecule. MiXCR, run by TCRdb on the RACE reads, gives a single entry per CDR3 protein. The sample holds approximately 80,000 distinct CDR3 sequences, approximately 12% seen once.

This chain connects TRBV30 to TRBJ2-7; D gene ambiguous. This receptor was obtained from a woman between 45 and 60 years old with alopecia areata. Some clones in this sample may be carry-over from other donors' samples. The material sequenced was whole blood, taken in connection with sensitization to the hapten diphenylcyclopropenone (DPC). The CDR3 is CAWTPSNTYEQYF. For the CDR3, the DNA is TGTGCCTGGACCCCCTCGAATACCTACGAGCAGTACTTC.